These 24 T cell receptor beta chains were sequenced from one sample in a study of cytomegalovirus exposure and HLA in healthy donors. Use of 60 Vbeta and 13 Jbeta primers characterized the PCR. Using immunoSEQ multiplex PCR, the repertoire was profiled, and TCRdb retains in-frame clones only, with some absent. The sample carries around 98,000 clones, roughly 76% recorded once. The sequenced sample was PBMCs. These receptors were obtained from a female donor in good health and CMV-seronegative.

This clone was observed a few times. This chain connects TRBV15 to TRBJ2-7; a weak D match, TRBD2 (6 bases). In germline, CDR1 is LNHNV, CDR2 YYDKDF (reference sequence). Between the trimmed V and J ends, which lost 0 bases and 9 bases, there was a span of 12 bases. The CDR3 loop spans 13 amino acids. The CDR3 reads CATSRDASGLQYF. The CDR3 DNA reads as TGTGCCACCAGCAGAGATGCCAGCGGGTTGCAGTACTTC.

Only a few counts were recorded for this clone. A read error may account for a junction end that differs from germline. This rearrangement joins TRBV7-9 to TRBJ1-1; possible D gene TRBD1, 6 bases. The CDR3 is made up of 15 amino acids. CDR1 SEHNR and CDR2 FQNEAQ come from the germline V gene (reference sequence). CDR3 bases: TGTTCCAGCAGCCCAGGGCAGGGGATGAACACTGAAGCTTTCTTT. Protein: CSSSPGQGMNTEAFF.

This sequence joins TRBV6-4 and TRBJ2-1; D might be TRBD1 (6 bases). CDR3 size: 15 residues. Germline CDR1 MRHNA, CDR2 SNTAGT. Trimming shortened V by 0 bases and J by 6 bases, and 12 bases separated the two germline ends. CDR3 sequence: CASSDSGAPGNEQFF. In nucleotides, the CDR3 is TGTGCCAGCAGTGACTCGGGGGCGCCGGGCAATGAGCAGTTCTTC.

The V and J genes are TRBV5-1 and TRBJ2-1, with no clear D. CDR3 length: 12 amino acids. Germline loops: CDR1 SGHRS, CDR2 YFSETQ. The V gene lost 3 bases and the J gene lost 8 bases, with 9 bases spanning the gap. The CDR3 loop is CASSSGYDEQFF. The CDR3 nucleotides are TGCGCCAGCAGCTCCGGGTACGATGAGCAGTTCTTC.

The chain carries TRBV5-4 and TRBJ1-2; 11 bases align to TRBD1. After removal of 2 bases from V and 0 bases from J, the junction contained 12 bases not matched to a gene. The CDR3 runs to 19 residues. Germline V gene sequence: CDR1 SGHNT, CDR2 YYREEE (reference sequence). In DNA form, the CDR3 reads TGTGCCAGCAGCTTAGGCGGGACAGGGGGGGTTTACTCTAACTATGGCTACACCTTC. This codes for CASSLGGTGGVYSNYGYTF.

The J gene is TRBJ2-5, the V gene TRBV5-4, with 10 bases that match TRBD2. This CDR3 spans 16 amino acids. V shed 4 bases, J shed 9 bases, and the junction held 15 bases outside the gene matches. Per germline, CDR1 SGHNT and CDR2 YYREEE (reference sequence). Here the CDR3 DNA reads TGTGCCAGCAGCCCGGAGGCTAGCGGGGGCAGCGGGCCCCAGTACTTC. Residues: CASSPEASGGSGPQYF.

This clone was picked up one time. The chain couples TRBV9 to TRBJ2-3; the D is unclear. This CDR3 comprises 15 residues. V shed 0 bases and J shed 3 bases, with 11 bases lying between them. CDR1 is SGDLS, CDR2 YYNGEE, per germline. Here the CDR3 DNA reads TGTGCCAGCAGCGTAGCCTTACAGATTACAGATACGCAGTATTTT. It codes for CASSVALQITDTQYF. Full variable domain (outside the CDR3, taken from reference TRBV9 and TRBJ2-3): DSGVTQTPKHLITATGQRVTLRCSPRSGDLSVYWYQQSLDQGLQFLIQYYNGEERAKGNILERFSAQQFPDLHSELNLSSLELGDSALYFCASSVALQITDTQYFGPGTRLTVL.

The rearrangement joins TRBV10-3 to TRBJ1-5; no clear D. This CDR3 region has 12 residues. Trimming removed 3 bases at V and 5 bases at J, with 5 bases between. Germline V gene data show CDR1 as ENHRY and CDR2 as SYGVKD. CDR3 amino acids: CAISDRYQPQHF. For the CDR3, the DNA is TGTGCCATCAGTGATAGATATCAGCCCCAGCATTTT.

This clone was seen more than once but under ten times. In DNA, the CDR3 is TGCGCCAGCAGCCAGGAAGGGACACTATATAATCAGCCCCAGCATTTT. Protein sequence: CASSQEGTLYNQPQHF. The chain recombines TRBV4-1 with TRBJ1-5; the D gene is possibly TRBD1 (6 bases). V lost 3 bases to trimming and J lost 4 bases, with 16 bases between them. CDR1 is MGHRA and CDR2 is YSYEKL in the germline V gene. CDR3 size: 16 residues.

The chain joins TRBV25-1 to TRBJ2-5; D uncertain. V lost 4 bases and J lost 0, with 6 bases in between. The CDR3 is 13 residues long. Germline lookup yields CDR1 MGHDK and CDR2 SYGVNS. The CDR3 spells CASSVLYQETQYF. Written as DNA, the CDR3 is TGTGCCAGCAGTGTCCTGTACCAAGAGACCCAGTACTTC. The full variable domain, its missing parts supplied by reference TRBV25-1 and TRBJ2-5, is EADIYQTPRYLVIGTGKKITLECSQTMGHDKMYWYQQDPGMELHLIHYSYGVNSTEKGDLSSESTVSRIRTEHFPLTLESARPSHTSQYLCASSVLYQETQYFGPGTRLLVL.

This rearrangement joins TRBV10-2 to TRBJ1-4; maybe TRBD1 (5 bases). The germline gives CDR1 WSHSY, CDR2 SAAADI. The CDR3 loop spans 16 amino acids. V lost 6 bases, J lost 6 bases, and 20 bases lay in between. CDR3 in DNA: TGCGCCAGCAGCCATAGGAGGGGAGCGGGAGATGAAAAACTGTTTTTT. This gives the protein CASSHRRGAGDEKLFF.

The rearrangement uses TRBV5-4 and TRBJ2-2; 14 positions agree with TRBD2. The V gene's germline CDR1 is SGHNT and CDR2 YYREEE (reference sequence). This CDR3 comprises 17 residues. The junction had 7 bases not matched to a gene; V was cut back by 4 bases and J by 5 bases. The CDR3 sequence: CASSLGTSGGGTGELFF. CDR3 sequence (DNA): TGTGCCAGCAGCCTGGGGACTAGCGGGGGAGGGACCGGGGAGCTGTTTTTT.

The J gene is TRBJ1-2, the V gene TRBV12-5, with D possibly being TRBD1 (6 bases). Trimming left V 4 bases short and J 0 bases short, with 9 bases between. Germline CDR1 is LGHNT and CDR2 is FRNRAP. CDR3 length equals 14 residues. CDR3 sequence (DNA): TGTGCTAGTGGTTGGGGGCAGACTAACTATGGCTACACCTTC. Its translation: CASGWGQTNYGYTF.

This clone was detected a few times. CDR3 nucleotides: TGTGCCAGCAGCTTCTGGGGCACTAGCGGGAGAAACTACAATGAGCAGTTCTTC. It codes for CASSFWGTSGRNYNEQFF. The rearrangement links TRBV5-6 to TRBJ2-1; 11 nucleotides agree with TRBD2. Germline CDR1 SGHDT, CDR2 YYEEEE. Germline trimming cut 2 bases from V and 3 bases from J; bases unmatched to any gene: 10. This CDR3 spans 18 amino acids. Complete variable domain (other parts from reference TRBV5-6 and TRBJ2-1): DAGVTQSPTHLIKTRGQQVTLRCSPKSGHDTVSWYQQALGQGPQFIFQYYEEEERQRGNFPDRFSGHQFPNYSSELNVNALLLGDSALYLCASSFWGTSGRNYNEQFFGPGTRLTVL.

This chain connects TRBV10-3 to TRBJ2-7; 7 positions match TRBD1. V dropped 10 bases and J dropped 4; count of bases not matched to a gene: 10. Germline values: CDR1 ENHRY, CDR2 SYGVKD. CDR3 size: 13 residues. CDR3: CATTRTGSYEQYF. CDR3 in DNA: TGTGCCACCACCCGGACAGGAAGTTACGAGCAGTACTTC.

The rearrangement links TRBV4-1 to TRBJ1-1; 11 positions match TRBD1. The junction had 9 bases not matched to a gene; V was cut back by 1 base and J by 5 bases. From germline, CDR1 is MGHRA and CDR2 YSYEKL. The CDR3 totals 17 residues. The DNA of the CDR3 is TGCGCCAGCAGCCAAGTGGTAACCGGGACAGGGGGAACTGAAGCTTTCTTT. Encoded protein: CASSQVVTGTGGTEAFF.

The chain is built from TRBV6-5 and TRBJ2-3, with D perhaps TRBD2 (6 bases). This CDR3 is 15 amino acids long. V was cut by 0 bases and J by 2 bases, with 9 bases left in between. The V gene's germline CDR1 is MNHEY and CDR2 SVGAGI. The CDR3: CASSYSMGLTDTQYF. The CDR3 bases are TGTGCCAGCAGTTACTCGATGGGACTCACAGATACGCAGTATTTT.

The V and J genes are TRBV2 and TRBJ1-2; 10 bases fit TRBD1. With V trimmed by 7 bases and J by 4 bases, 6 bases remained unmatched. This CDR3 has 14 residues. The V gene's germline CDR1 is SNHLY and CDR2 FYNNEI. CDR3 in DNA: TGTGCCAGCAAGGGACAGGGGTCGAGCTATGGCTACACCTTC. Residues: CASKGQGSSYGYTF.

There are a few counts of this clone. CDR3 residues: CASSHRGGDQPQHF. CDR3 nucleotides: TGTGCCAGCAGCCACAGGGGGGGGGATCAGCCCCAGCATTTT. The V gene is TRBV6-6, the J gene TRBJ1-5, with TRBD1 identical over 8 bases. Germline V gene lookup returns CDR1 MNHNY and CDR2 SVGAGI (reference sequence). V was clipped by 6 bases and J by 5 bases; unmatched bases: 6. CDR3 length equals 14 residues.

This clone was detected only a few times. J is TRBJ1-1 and V is TRBV4-1, with 10 bases aligning to TRBD1. CDR3 length: 15 residues. Germline values: CDR1 MGHRA, CDR2 YSYEKL. V lost 1 base, J lost 1 base, and 0 bases stayed unmatched. CDR3 in DNA: TGCGCCAGCAGCCAAGGGGACAGGGGGAACACTGAAGCTTTCTTT. Protein product: CASSQGDRGNTEAFF.

There are a few counts of this clone. The rearrangement uses TRBV7-8 and TRBJ1-1; D ambiguous. CDR1 and CDR2 (germline): SGHVS, FQNEAQ. The V end was cut by 3 bases, the J end by 4 bases, with 9 bases between. The CDR3 covers 13 residues. The CDR3 DNA is TGTGCCAGCAGCTTTCGGGTTAGCACTGAAGCTTTCTTT. Protein sequence: CASSFRVSTEAFF.

V and J are TRBV11-2 and TRBJ1-1; D gene unclear. The germline CDR1 and CDR2 sequences are SGHAT and FQNNGV. The length of the CDR3 is 11 residues. The germline V and J ends were trimmed by 5 bases and 10 bases, with 11 bases remaining between them. The CDR3 DNA reads as TGTGCCAGCAGCCTAGGTGGGCGAGCTTTCTTT. The encoded protein is CASSLGGRAFF.

The CDR3 DNA reads TGTGCCAGCAGCAAAAGGGGTCTGTCAAACATTCAGTACTTC. Translation gives CASSKRGLSNIQYF. The rearrangement uses TRBV5-4 and TRBJ2-4; TRBD1 might be the D (5 bases). From germline, CDR1 is SGHNT and CDR2 YYREEE (reference sequence). Deletions cut 4 bases from V and 6 bases from J, with 14 bases between. The CDR3 spans 14 residues.

The chain links TRBV27 to TRBJ2-2; 11 bases line up with TRBD2. V lost 6 bases and J lost 0; bases outside the gene matches: 0. The CDR3 is made up of 15 amino acids. The germline V gene has CDR1 MNHEY and CDR2 SMNVEV (reference sequence). The CDR3 DNA reads TGTGCCAGCAGACTAGCGGGGGCGAACACCGGGGAGCTGTTTTTT. Protein sequence: CASRLAGANTGELFF.